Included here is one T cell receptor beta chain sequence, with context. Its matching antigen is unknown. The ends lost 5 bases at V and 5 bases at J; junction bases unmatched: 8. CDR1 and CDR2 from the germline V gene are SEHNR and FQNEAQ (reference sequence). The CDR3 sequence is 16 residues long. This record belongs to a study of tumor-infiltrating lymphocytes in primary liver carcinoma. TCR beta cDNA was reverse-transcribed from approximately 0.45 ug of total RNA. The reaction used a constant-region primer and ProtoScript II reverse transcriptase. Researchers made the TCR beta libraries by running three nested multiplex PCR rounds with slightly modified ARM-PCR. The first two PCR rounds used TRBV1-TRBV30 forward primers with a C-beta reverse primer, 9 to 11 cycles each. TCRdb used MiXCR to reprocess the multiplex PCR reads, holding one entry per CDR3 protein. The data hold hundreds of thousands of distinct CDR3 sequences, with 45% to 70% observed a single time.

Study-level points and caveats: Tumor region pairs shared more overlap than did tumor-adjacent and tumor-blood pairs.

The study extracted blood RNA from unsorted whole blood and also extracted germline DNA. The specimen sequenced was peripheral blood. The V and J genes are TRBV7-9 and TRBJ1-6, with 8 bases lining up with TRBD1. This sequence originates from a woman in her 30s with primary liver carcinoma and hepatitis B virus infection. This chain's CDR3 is CASSRGQGEHNSPLHF. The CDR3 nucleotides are TGTGCCAGCAGCAGAGGACAGGGAGAGCATAATTCACCCCTCCACTTT.